The clone carrying this T cell receptor (beta chain) came up many times. The data were taken from a study of early T cells in non-severe SARS-CoV-2 infection. Turning to the study itself: Investigators sequenced bulk RNA drawn from unsorted whole blood, and chains remained unpaired.

Researchers attached unique molecular identifiers to individual cDNA molecules. MiXCR, run by TCRdb on the 5' RACE reads, gives a single entry per CDR3 protein. There are more than 90,000 distinct CDR3 sequences in the sample; 11% occur only once, and roughly 5% lies in the top ten. Germline V gene sequence: CDR1 SEHNR, CDR2 FQNEAQ (reference sequence). This CDR3 is 17 amino acids long. V lost 0 bases and J lost 0, with 11 bases in between. Sequenced sample: whole blood. This sequence joins TRBV7-9 and TRBJ1-4, with D unresolved. This clonotype was obtained from an adult who was a healthcare worker with PCR-confirmed SARS-CoV-2 infection or an uninfected control (not recorded which). CDR3 nucleotides: TGTGCCAGCAGCTTAGCTCCGGTTTCGGCAACTAATGAAAAACTGTTTTTT. Protein product: CASSLAPVSATNEKLFF.